The clone carrying this TCR beta chain was counted many times. Its antigen is unknown. The entry originates in a study of CD8+CD57+ T cells in acquired aplastic anemia. Study at large: Sorting CD4+ and CD8+ cells gave DNA averaging 3.2 ug. Study-level points and caveats: Patients and controls turned out to have roughly 30 CD8+ CDR3 sequences in common. Between the patient and control groups, CD8+ Simpson's diversity did not differ significantly.

This CDR3 contains 12 residues. In germline, CDR1 is SQVTM, CDR2 ANQGSEA. Trimming removed 3 bases at V and 8 bases at J, with 13 bases between. Genomic DNA served as template for TCR beta VDJ and CDR3 profiling. TCRdb reprocessed the reads via MiXCR and lists one record per CDR3 protein. The sample holds some 290,000 distinct CDR3 sequences; 50% to 70% are singletons and the top ten take 7.5% to 9%. This sequence originates from a human donor with severe aplastic anemia or a healthy control (not recorded which). Sequences were obtained from sorted CD4+, CD8+, or CD8+CD57+ T cells (not recorded which) from PBMCs. The rearrangement links TRBV29-1 to TRBJ1-2, with D maybe TRBD1 (6 bases). The DNA of the CDR3 is TGCAGCGTTGACACTGACAGGTTCGGCTACACCTTC. It codes for CSVDTDRFGYTF. Complete variable domain (other parts from reference TRBV29-1 and TRBJ1-2): SAVISQKPSRDICQRGTSLTIQCQVDSQVTMMFWYRQQPGQSLTLIATANQGSEATYESGFVIDKFPISRPNLTFSTLTVSNMSPEDSSIYLCSVDTDRFGYTFGSGTRLTVV.